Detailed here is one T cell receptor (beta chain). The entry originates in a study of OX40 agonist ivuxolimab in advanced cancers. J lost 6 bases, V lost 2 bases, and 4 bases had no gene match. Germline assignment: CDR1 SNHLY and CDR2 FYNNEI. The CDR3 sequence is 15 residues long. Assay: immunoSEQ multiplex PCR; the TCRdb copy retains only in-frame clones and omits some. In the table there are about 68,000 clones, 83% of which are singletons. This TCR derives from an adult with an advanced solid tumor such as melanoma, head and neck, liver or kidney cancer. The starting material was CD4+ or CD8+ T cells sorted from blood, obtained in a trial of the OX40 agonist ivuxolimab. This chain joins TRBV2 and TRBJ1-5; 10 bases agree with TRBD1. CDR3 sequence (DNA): TGTGCCAGCAGTGAATCGGGACAGGGGAGTCAGCCCCAGCATTTT. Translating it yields CASSESGQGSQPQHF.